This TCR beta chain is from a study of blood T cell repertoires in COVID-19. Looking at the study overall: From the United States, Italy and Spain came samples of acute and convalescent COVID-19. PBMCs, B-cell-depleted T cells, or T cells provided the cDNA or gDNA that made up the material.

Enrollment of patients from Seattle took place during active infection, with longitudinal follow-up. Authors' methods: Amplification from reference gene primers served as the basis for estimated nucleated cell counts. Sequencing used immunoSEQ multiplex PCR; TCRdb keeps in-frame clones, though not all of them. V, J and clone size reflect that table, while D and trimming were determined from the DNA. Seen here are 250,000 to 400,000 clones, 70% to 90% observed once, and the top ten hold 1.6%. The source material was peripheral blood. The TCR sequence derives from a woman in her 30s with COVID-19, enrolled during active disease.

The CDR3 loop reads CASSQVAGLREQFF. In nucleotides, the CDR3 is TGCGCCAGCAGCCAGGTAGCGGGCCTGAGGGAGCAGTTCTTC. The V call is TRBV5-1, the J call TRBJ2-1, with TRBD2 identical over 7 bases. The CDR3 is 14 amino acids. Germline loops: CDR1 SGHRS, CDR2 YFSETQ. V gave up 4 bases and J gave up 10 bases; unmatched junction bases: 11.